These 17 T cell receptor beta chains share one sample of origin, sequenced in a study of blood T cell repertoires in COVID-19. Assay: immunoSEQ multiplex PCR; the TCRdb copy retains only in-frame clones and omits some. The repertoire holds 90,000 to 150,000 clones, roughly four fifths seen once, with about 12% in the top ten. Sequenced material: peripheral blood. The receptors were sampled from a human donor in a cohort sampled during active COVID-19.

This clone occurred once. The chain couples TRBV7-9 to TRBJ1-4; D remains unclear. Trimming pared 6 bases from V and 3 bases from J, leaving 17 bases between. Per germline, CDR1 SEHNR and CDR2 FQNEAQ (reference sequence). CDR3 length equals 16 residues. The CDR3 DNA sequence: TGTGCCAGCAGACCAAGAGGGCAGGAGGCTAATGAAAAACTGTTTTTT. This gives the protein CASRPRGQEANEKLFF.

This clone appeared a single time. The chain combines TRBV4-3 with TRBJ2-7, with TRBD2 matching 7 bases. Trimming cost V 0 bases and J 5 bases; bases outside gene matches: 1. The CDR3 is 13 residues long. Per germline, CDR1 LGHNA and CDR2 YSLEER. CDR3 loop: CASSQDRGDEQYF. In nucleotides, the CDR3 is TGCGCCAGCAGCCAAGATCGGGGGGACGAGCAGTACTTC.

The chain uses TRBV2 and TRBJ2-7, with TRBD1 as a possible D gene (5 bases). Trimming took 6 bases from V and 1 from J, leaving 10 bases between them. Germline loops: CDR1 SNHLY, CDR2 FYNNEI. The CDR3 extends over 13 amino acids. CDR3 loop: CASRDTLSYEQYF. In nucleotides, the CDR3 is TGTGCCAGCAGGGACACTTTATCCTACGAGCAGTACTTC.

The chain employs TRBV7-2 and TRBJ2-3; D possibly corresponds to TRBD2 (5 bases). This CDR3 contains 14 residues. Germline V CDR1 and CDR2: SGHTA, FQGNSA. V lost 7 bases and J lost 4, with 15 bases in between. CDR3 in DNA: TGTGCCAGCACCCCCACAGCCGGGGCAGATACGCAGTATTTT. Translation: CASTPTAGADTQYF.

With respect to this clone: Other DNA sequences within the sample encode an identical CDR3. V gene TRBV12-3 or TRBV12-4 combines with J gene TRBJ2-5, with D unresolved. There are 11 residues in the CDR3. V gave up 2 bases and J gave up 5 bases, with 3 bases separating them. DNA for the CDR3: TGTGCCAGCAGTTTACAGGAGACCCAGTACTTC. Translating it yields CASSLQETQYF.

The chain is built from TRBV19 and TRBJ1-6; the D gene is possibly TRBD1 (6 bases). V lost 8 bases and J 2 bases, leaving 7 bases between the germline ends. CDR1 LNHDA and CDR2 SQIVND come from the germline V gene (reference sequence). This CDR3 is built from 13 residues. This chain's CDR3 is CASGDTYNSPLHF. CDR3 bases: TGTGCCAGTGGGGACACCTATAATTCACCCCTCCACTTT.

The chain combines TRBV7-2 with TRBJ1-5, with D possibly TRBD1 on 6 matching bases. Germline lookup yields CDR1 SGHTA and CDR2 FQGNSA. Trimming removed 5 bases from V and 5 bases from J, with 16 bases in between. This CDR3 comprises 15 residues. CDR3 region: CASSPPGTLDQPQHF. For the CDR3, the DNA is TGTGCCAGCAGCCCCCCCGGGACACTTGATCAGCCCCAGCATTTT.

The CDR3, as DNA: TGCAGCGCCGGGCGGGAGGGGTCCGTCTATGGCTACACCTTC. Residues: CSAGREGSVYGYTF. J is TRBJ1-2 and V is TRBV29-1; D is perhaps TRBD1 (5 bases). Germline CDR1 and CDR2: SQVTM and ANQGSEA. Trimming pared 7 bases from V and 4 bases from J, leaving 19 bases between. CDR3 length: 14 amino acids.

V gene TRBV12-5 combines with J gene TRBJ2-7; the match to TRBD1 covers 9 bases. CDR1 and CDR2 from the germline V gene are LGHNT and FRNRAP. Trimming cost V 6 bases and J 2 bases; bases outside gene matches: 8. The CDR3 spans 15 residues. The CDR3 DNA sequence: TGTGCTAGTGGGTCCTCGGGGGACAGGGCCTACGAGCAGTACTTC. It yields the protein CASGSSGDRAYEQYF.

J is TRBJ2-7 and V is TRBV7-8; the match to TRBD2 covers 9 bases. There are 13 residues in the CDR3. Germline trimming cut 4 bases from V and 5 bases from J; bases unmatched to any gene: 3. The germline V gene has CDR1 SGHVS and CDR2 FQNEAQ. The CDR3 loop reads CASSSRTSDEQYF. The CDR3, as DNA: TGTGCCAGCAGCTCCCGGACTAGCGACGAGCAGTACTTC.

The chain links TRBV11-2 to TRBJ1-1; possible D gene TRBD1, 6 bases. Germline CDR1 is SGHAT and CDR2 is FQNNGV. The CDR3 is 16 residues long. The germline V and J ends were trimmed by 1 base and 4 bases, with 16 bases remaining between them. Here the CDR3 reads CASSLVSHRASTEAFF. As DNA, the CDR3 is TGTGCCAGCAGCTTAGTATCTCACAGGGCGTCCACTGAAGCTTTCTTT.

The gene calls are TRBV5-1 and TRBJ1-2; tentative D call: TRBD1 (5 bases). V was trimmed by 0 bases and J by 8 bases, leaving 11 bases between them. The CDR3 covers 13 residues. Per germline, CDR1 SGHRS and CDR2 YFSETQ. The CDR3: CASSLVQGYGYTF. DNA of the CDR3: TGCGCCAGCAGCTTGGTTCAGGGTTACGGCTACACCTTC.

This chain connects TRBV2 to TRBJ2-5, with 10 bases matching TRBD2. The CDR3 spans 16 residues. Germline lookup yields CDR1 SNHLY and CDR2 FYNNEI. V lost 8 bases, J lost 4 bases, and 13 bases stayed unmatched. Here the CDR3 DNA reads TGTGCCAGCGGCTTACTAGCGGGGTCATTTGGAGAGACCCAGTACTTC. Translation gives CASGLLAGSFGETQYF.

The V and J genes are TRBV5-6 and TRBJ2-3, with D unclear. V was clipped by 2 bases and J by 4 bases, with 8 bases between them. CDR1 is SGHDT and CDR2 is YYEEEE in the germline V gene. The CDR3 has 13 amino acids. In DNA form, the CDR3 reads TGTGCCAGCAGCTTCCTAGTGGCAGATACGCAGTATTTT. This translates into CASSFLVADTQYF.

The V call is TRBV20-1, the J call TRBJ2-3; 15 bases map to TRBD2. V gave up 3 bases and J gave up 5 bases; unmatched junction bases: 6. Germline CDR1 is DFQATT and CDR2 is SNEGSKA (reference sequence). This CDR3 has 16 residues. CDR3 DNA sequence: TGCAGTGCTAGTCGGACTAGCGGGGGGGCCGTAGATACGCAGTATTTT. It encodes CSASRTSGGAVDTQYF.

This chain links TRBV12-3 or TRBV12-4 with TRBJ2-5; the D gene is possibly TRBD2 (7 bases). V lost 8 bases to trimming and J lost 5 bases, with 15 bases between them. The CDR3 sequence is 13 residues long. The CDR3 loop is CASHRGAGETQYF. The CDR3 coding sequence is TGTGCCAGCCACCGGGGGGCGGGTGAGACCCAGTACTTC.

The V gene is TRBV3-1 (or the pseudogene TRBV3-2), the J gene TRBJ2-1, with D possibly being TRBD1 (6 bases). The CDR3 sequence is 22 residues long. The germline V gene has CDR1 LGHDT and CDR2 YNNKEL (reference sequence). Trimming cost V 1 base and J 5 bases, with 33 bases left between them. CDR3 DNA sequence: TGTGCCAGCAGCCAAGGCGCCCCGGGACATCGCCGACGGATGTCCACGCACAATGAGCAGTTCTTC. Its translation is CASSQGAPGHRRRMSTHNEQFF.